Below are 26 T cell receptor beta chains sequenced from a single sample in a study of brain T cells in children with intractable seizures. The table came from immunoSEQ multiplex PCR; TCRdb's copy has only in-frame clones and leaves some out. The sample lists about 340,000 clones, roughly 92% occurring once. Time point in this sample: blood from clinic visit 5 months post-surgery; TSC patient then seizure free. Material: peripheral blood, obtained about 5 months after surgery. The receptor source for this set is a boy in the first two years of life with tuberous sclerosis and intractable seizures.

This chain connects TRBV9 to TRBJ2-3, with 13 bases aligning to TRBD2. The CDR3 is 17 residues long. Germline V CDR1 and CDR2: SGDLS, YYNGEE. J was trimmed by 4 bases and V by 4 bases; bases with no gene match: 9. Written as DNA, the CDR3 is TGTGCCAGCAGCACCCGGACTAGCGGGGGTGGGGCAGATACGCAGTATTTT. Its protein is CASSTRTSGGGADTQYF.

Here the CDR3 reads CASSSGTGSSYNEQFF. CDR3 DNA sequence: TGTGCCAGCAGCTCCGGTACCGGGAGCTCCTACAATGAGCAGTTCTTC. The chain recombines TRBV7-6 with TRBJ2-1, with D perhaps TRBD2 (6 bases). V was shortened by 4 bases and J by 0 bases, with 13 bases between the two germline ends. The germline V gene has CDR1 SGHVS and CDR2 FNYEAQ. The CDR3 has 16 amino acids.

The chain combines TRBV7-6 with TRBJ1-4, with TRBD1 identical over 9 bases. The CDR3 runs 13 residues. The junction had 6 bases not matched to a gene; V was cut back by 6 bases and J by 10 bases. Germline-derived CDR1 and CDR2 are SGHVS and FNYEAQ. The CDR3 sequence is CASSWTGVGKLFF. The CDR3 bases are TGTGCCAGCAGTTGGACAGGGGTTGGAAAACTGTTTTTT.

This chain uses TRBV5-8 with TRBJ1-1; D is undetermined. The CDR3 consists of 14 residues. V lost 0 bases to trimming and J lost 4 bases, with 10 bases between them. Germline V lookup: CDR1 SGHTS, CDR2 YDEGEE. CDR3 sequence reads: CASSLGGKFTEAFF. In DNA, the CDR3 is TGTGCCAGCAGCTTGGGAGGGAAGTTCACTGAAGCTTTCTTT.

The rearrangement links TRBV5-6 to TRBJ1-1; no clear D gene. Trimming pared 0 bases from V and 3 bases from J, leaving 6 bases between. Germline CDR1 reads SGHDT; CDR2 reads YYEEEE. The CDR3 loop spans 13 amino acids. The CDR3 loop reads CASSLGRHTEAFF. CDR3 DNA: TGTGCCAGCAGCTTGGGCAGGCACACTGAAGCTTTCTTT.

The V call is TRBV7-9, the J call TRBJ2-1; D uncertain. Germline values: CDR1 SEHNR, CDR2 FQNEAQ (reference sequence). Trimming removed 4 bases at V and 0 bases at J, with 13 bases between. This CDR3 has 16 residues. CDR3 sequence: CASSSRPKSSYNEQFF. The DNA of the CDR3 is TGTGCCAGCAGCTCACGACCAAAGAGCTCCTACAATGAGCAGTTCTTC.

The gene calls are TRBV10-2 and TRBJ1-3, with D unresolved. The CDR3 length is 10 residues. CDR1 is WSHSY, CDR2 SAAADI, per germline. V was clipped by 8 bases and J by 6 bases, with 5 bases between them. The CDR3, as DNA: TGCGCCAGCGGGGAAAACACCATATATTTT. Translated: CASGENTIYF.

This clone was detected once. This CDR3 reads CASRLLATSAEQYF. DNA of the CDR3: TGTGCCAGCAGGTTACTAGCGACCTCCGCCGAGCAGTACTTC. This rearrangement joins TRBV6-5 to TRBJ2-7, with TRBD2 matching over 7 bases. Unmatched junction bases numbered 11, after V lost 6 bases and J lost 6 bases. Per germline, CDR1 MNHEY and CDR2 SVGAGI. This CDR3 contains 14 residues.

This clone has just one count. The chain recombines TRBV6-8 with TRBJ2-6; D unresolved. CDR1 and CDR2 from the germline V gene are MNHGY and SAAAGT. Trimming shortened V by 5 bases and J by 15 bases, and 11 bases separated the two germline ends. The CDR3 length is 11 residues. The CDR3 is CASSPFRNLTF. The CDR3 DNA reads TGTGCCAGCAGTCCATTCAGGAACCTGACTTTC.

The chain uses TRBV30 and TRBJ1-4; no firm D call. Germline assignment: CDR1 GTSNPN and CDR2 SVGIG (reference sequence). Deletions cut 3 bases from V and 0 bases from J, with 14 bases between. This CDR3 has 16 amino acids. In nucleotides, the CDR3 is TGTGCCTGGAGGCCGGGCGGAATTACAACTAATGAAAAACTGTTTTTT. This encodes CAWRPGGITTNEKLFF. Full variable domain (rest looked up from reference TRBV30 and TRBJ1-4): SQTIHQWPATLVQPVGSPLSLECTVEGTSNPNLYWYRQAAGRGLQLLFYSVGIGQISSEVPQNLSASRPQDRQFILSSKKLLLSDSGFYLCAWRPGGITTNEKLFFGSGTQLSVL.

This clone was seen once. The chain joins TRBV12-3 or TRBV12-4 to TRBJ1-2; no clear D. The CDR3 loop spans 13 amino acids. V lost 7 bases, J lost 7 bases, and 16 bases lay in between. The CDR3 region is CASTGRVSGGYTF. The CDR3 DNA follows: TGTGCCAGCACCGGGCGGGTGAGTGGTGGCTACACCTTC.

This chain connects TRBV10-3 to TRBJ1-2; D is unclear. This CDR3 has 14 residues. Germline V gives CDR1 ENHRY, CDR2 SYGVKD. Between the trimmed V and J ends, which lost 2 bases and 6 bases, there was a span of 13 bases. CDR3: CAISEQVAMDGYTF. In DNA, the CDR3 is TGTGCCATCAGTGAGCAGGTTGCGATGGATGGCTACACCTTC.

The V and J genes are TRBV6-5 and TRBJ2-1; a possible D gene is TRBD1 (6 bases). The CDR3 has 14 amino acids. Germline values: CDR1 MNHEY, CDR2 SVGAGI. The V end lost 7 bases, the J end lost 9 bases, and 19 bases lay between the germline ends. The chain's CDR3 is CASTPSRGRSEQFF. The CDR3 nucleotides read TGTGCCAGCACGCCTTCTAGGGGGAGATCTGAGCAGTTCTTC.

The chain combines TRBV19 with TRBJ1-5; D remains ambiguous. CDR3 length: 16 residues. The V gene lost 6 bases and the J gene lost 3 bases, with 18 bases spanning the gap. Germline V gene sequence: CDR1 LNHDA, CDR2 SQIVND (reference sequence). Here the CDR3 DNA reads TGTGCCAGTAGACCTTCTTGGGAAATCACCAATCAGCCCCAGCATTTT. Its translation: CASRPSWEITNQPQHF.

The V call is TRBV29-1, the J call TRBJ1-2; no clear D gene. CDR1 and CDR2 (germline): SQVTM, ANQGSEA. Between the trimmed V and J ends, which lost 2 bases and 10 bases, there was a span of 8 bases. The length of the CDR3 is 10 residues. The CDR3: CSVEQPPYTF. CDR3 nucleotide sequence: TGCAGCGTTGAACAACCACCCTACACCTTC.

V and J are TRBV9 and TRBJ2-1; D perhaps matches TRBD2 (5 bases). Germline CDR1 and CDR2: SGDLS and YYNGEE. V was clipped by 3 bases and J by 1 base, with 11 bases between them. The CDR3 extends over 15 amino acids. In DNA form, the CDR3 reads TGTGCCAGCAGCGCTCGAGCGGAATCCTACAATGAGCAGTTCTTC. Translated: CASSARAESYNEQFF.

The chain carries TRBV12-3 or TRBV12-4 and TRBJ1-4, with TRBD1 identical over 9 bases. V trimming: 6 bases; J trimming: 6 bases; junction bases outside the gene matches: 2. The CDR3 loop spans 13 amino acids. In DNA, the CDR3 is TGTGCCAGCAGCAGGACAGGGGATGAAAAACTGTTTTTT. Amino acid sequence: CASSRTGDEKLFF.

This clone was seen a few times. The chain combines TRBV19 with TRBJ1-6, with D uncertain. This CDR3 is 14 amino acids long. V lost 7 bases to trimming and J lost 5 bases, with 12 bases between them. Germline-derived CDR1 and CDR2 are LNHDA and SQIVND (reference sequence). CDR3 DNA sequence: TGTGCCAGTACCCTTGCGGGTCATAATTCACCCCTCCACTTT. Its translation: CASTLAGHNSPLHF.

The chain uses TRBV5-5 and TRBJ1-6; D uncertain. Trimming removed 3 bases at V and 8 bases at J, with 12 bases between. The CDR3 runs to 14 residues. Germline CDR1 is SGHKS and CDR2 is YYEKEE (reference sequence). The CDR3: CASSSHPHDSPLHF. CDR3 in DNA: TGTGCCAGCAGCTCTCATCCCCACGATTCACCCCTCCACTTT.

The J gene is TRBJ2-7, the V gene TRBV7-6; D is possibly TRBD1 or TRBD2 (5 bases each). The ends were cut back, 5 bases at V and 1 base at J, with 12 bases in the middle. Germline loops: CDR1 SGHVS, CDR2 FNYEAQ. The CDR3 totals 14 residues. The CDR3 sequence: CASSHRDRSYEQYF. The CDR3 DNA sequence: TGTGCCAGCAGCCATCGGGACCGTTCCTACGAGCAGTACTTC.

The chain carries TRBV9 and TRBJ2-5; D unclear. Per the germline V gene, CDR1 is SGDLS and CDR2 is YYNGEE. The CDR3 length is 13 residues. Trimming pared 0 bases from V and 5 bases from J, leaving 8 bases between. The DNA for the CDR3 is TGTGCCAGCAGCGTAGATCAGGTTGAGACCCAGTACTTC. As protein: CASSVDQVETQYF.

DNA of the CDR3: TGCGCCAGCAGCCGTATTCTCCGGGACCAAGAGACCCAGTACTTC. This encodes CASSRILRDQETQYF. The chain joins TRBV4-1 to TRBJ2-5; D remains ambiguous. The CDR3 loop spans 15 amino acids. Trimming removed 4 bases at V and 0 bases at J, with 12 bases between. Germline CDR1 is MGHRA and CDR2 is YSYEKL.

This sequence joins TRBV6-1 and TRBJ2-7; weak D call: TRBD1 (7 bases). Germline V gene lookup returns CDR1 MNHNS and CDR2 SASEGT. The length of the CDR3 is 17 residues. V was trimmed by 1 base and J by 5 bases, leaving 21 bases between them. CDR3 in amino acids: CASSEDGGEEGANEQYF. Written as DNA, the CDR3 is TGTGCCAGCAGTGAAGACGGTGGTGAGGAGGGGGCAAACGAGCAGTACTTC.

The V call is TRBV9, the J call TRBJ2-1, with D possibly matching TRBD2 (6 bases). This CDR3 comprises 12 residues. Germline CDR1 is SGDLS and CDR2 is YYNGEE. The ends were cut back, 7 bases at V and 12 bases at J, with 17 bases in the middle. Here the CDR3 reads CASGAAGTGQFF. The DNA of the CDR3 is TGTGCCAGCGGGGCGGCGGGGACGGGGCAGTTCTTC.

The chain recombines TRBV5-1 with TRBJ2-1; no clear D. This CDR3 has 13 amino acids. Germline CDR1 and CDR2: SGHRS and YFSETQ. Trimming took off 3 bases at V and 1 base at J, with 5 bases between the two ends. For the CDR3, the DNA is TGCGCCAGCAGCTACGGTTCCTACAATGAGCAGTTCTTC. It specifies CASSYGSYNEQFF.

The chain couples TRBV11-2 to TRBJ2-7, with no clear D. This CDR3 contains 11 residues. Trimming stripped 3 bases from V and 5 bases from J, with 5 bases between. In germline, CDR1 is SGHAT, CDR2 FQNNGV. In DNA, the CDR3 is TGTGCCAGCAGCTTTGAGCACGAGCAGTACTTC. This translates into CASSFEHEQYF.